A single sample is the source of the 6 T cell receptor beta chains below, sequenced in a study of blood T cell repertoires in COVID-19. The protocol was immunoSEQ multiplex PCR, while the TCRdb copy is restricted to in-frame clones and leaves out a portion. The data hold approximately 340,000 clones, with about 86% observed a single time. The sample consisted of peripheral blood. All receptors derive from a man in his thirties or forties with active or convalescent COVID-19.

The chain is built from TRBV6-2 or TRBV6-3 and TRBJ2-7, with 7 bases matching TRBD2. V lost 2 bases to trimming and J lost 0 bases; unmatched junction nucleotides: 4. Looked up from germline, CDR1 is MNHEY and CDR2 is SVGEGT. This CDR3 comprises 15 residues. DNA for the CDR3: TGTGCCAGCAGTTACGGGACTACGAACTCCTACGAGCAGTACTTC. Its protein is CASSYGTTNSYEQYF.

The chain combines TRBV6-1 with TRBJ1-5; D call uncertain. CDR1 MNHNS and CDR2 SASEGT come from the germline V gene. CDR3 size: 16 residues. The V gene lost 1 base and the J gene lost 5 bases, with 15 bases spanning the gap. The CDR3 region is CASSEVSAGLYQPQHF. CDR3 nucleotides: TGTGCCAGCAGTGAAGTTTCGGCGGGTCTCTATCAGCCCCAGCATTTT.

The sample holds a few counts of this clone. The chain is built from TRBV4-1 and TRBJ1-2; no definite D call. Trimming took 0 bases from V and 2 from J, leaving 10 bases between them. The germline V gene encodes CDR1 MGHRA and CDR2 YSYEKL. The CDR3 totals 15 residues. The CDR3 is CASSQEQVINYGYTF. Here the CDR3 DNA reads TGCGCCAGCAGCCAAGAGCAGGTTATAAACTATGGCTACACCTTC.

V usage is TRBV7-9 and J usage is TRBJ1-2; no reliable D call. V gave up 0 bases and J gave up 4 bases, with 9 bases separating them. CDR3 length: 14 residues. The germline CDR1 and CDR2 sequences are SEHNR and FQNEAQ (reference sequence). CDR3 nucleotides: TGTGCCAGCAGCTTAGCGGGCAGTCTCTATGGCTACACCTTC. This gives the protein CASSLAGSLYGYTF.

This chain links TRBV7-6 with TRBJ2-3, with 7 positions matching TRBD2. Germline V lookup: CDR1 SGHVS, CDR2 FNYEAQ. The CDR3 is 15 residues long. V lost 1 base and J lost 5; bases outside the gene matches: 6. This CDR3 is CASSLVGLAGDTQYF. The CDR3 nucleotides read TGTGCCAGCAGCTTAGTTGGGTTAGCGGGAGATACGCAGTATTTT.

The V gene is TRBV19, the J gene TRBJ2-1; perhaps TRBD1 as D (7 bases). The CDR3 length is 17 residues. Germline lookup yields CDR1 LNHDA and CDR2 SQIVND (reference sequence). V lost 4 bases and J 4 bases, leaving 20 bases between the germline ends. CDR3 sequence: CASSTYRRRGQYNEQFF. The CDR3 DNA is TGTGCCAGTAGTACATATCGAAGGAGGGGACAGTACAATGAGCAGTTCTTC.